Shown below are 19 T cell receptor beta chains from a single sample sequenced in a study of T cell responses to AZD1222 COVID-19 vaccine listed by TCRdb under 2021. Preparation of the library involved the immunoSEQ multiplex PCR assay. TCRdb mirrors the immuneACCESS table, restricted to in-frame sequences. Some clones are absent from its copies; in checked studies, under half trace to an unresolved V gene, and the reason for the others is unknown. The sample profile shows about 130,000 clones; just over 85% of them were found once. The top ten hold approximately 12% of the sample. The label giving this sample's time point can be read as: baseline before first vaccination. Sequences were derived from peripheral blood, sampled on day 0 of AZD1222 vaccination. The receptors come from an adult in good health.

This rearrangement joins TRBV6-5 to TRBJ1-5; TRBD1 agrees at 8 bases. The germline V gene has CDR1 MNHEY and CDR2 SVGAGI. V was pared by 2 bases and J by 4 bases, with 1 base of the junction left unmatched. The length of the CDR3 is 14 residues. The chain's CDR3 is CASSYRQGNQPQHF. Here the CDR3 DNA reads TGTGCCAGCAGTTACAGACAGGGGAATCAGCCCCAGCATTTT.

The chain couples TRBV11-2 to TRBJ2-7; TRBD1 matches 9 bases. Trimming at V came to 3 bases and at J to 3 bases, leaving 3 bases not matched to a gene. CDR3 length equals 14 residues. The germline V gene has CDR1 SGHAT and CDR2 FQNNGV. The CDR3 loop reads CASSFGTGIYEQYF. The CDR3 DNA reads as TGTGCCAGCAGCTTCGGGACAGGGATCTACGAGCAGTACTTC.

CDR3 in amino acids: CASRAGVGGNTEAFF. CDR3 bases: TGTGCCAGCAGAGCAGGGGTCGGGGGGAACACTGAAGCTTTCTTT. The V call is TRBV6-5, the J call TRBJ1-1, with D possibly TRBD1 on 6 matching bases. The V end lost 6 bases, the J end lost 1 base, and 15 bases lay between the germline ends. CDR1 is MNHEY and CDR2 is SVGAGI in the germline V gene. This CDR3 region has 15 residues.

V usage is TRBV6-1 and J usage is TRBJ1-1, with 7 bases fitting TRBD1. The CDR3 totals 15 residues. Germline V gene sequence: CDR1 MNHNS, CDR2 SASEGT. Germline trimming cut 2 bases from V and 10 bases from J; bases unmatched to any gene: 13. CDR3: CASSELPGGSRTAFF. The CDR3, as DNA: TGTGCCAGCAGTGAATTGCCAGGGGGATCCAGGACAGCTTTCTTT.

This clone was detected once. This chain uses TRBV7-3 with TRBJ2-7, with D possibly TRBD2 on 6 matching bases. Trimming removed 3 bases from V and 0 bases from J, with 6 bases in between. This CDR3 spans 13 amino acids. Germline V lookup: CDR1 SGHTA, CDR2 FQGTGA. The CDR3: CASSLTSSYEQYF. As DNA, the CDR3 is TGTGCCAGCAGCTTGACTAGCTCCTACGAGCAGTACTTC.

The chain links TRBV2 to TRBJ1-1; no firm D call. Trimming removed 1 base at V and 4 bases at J, with 10 bases between. There are 14 residues in the CDR3. The germline V gene has CDR1 SNHLY and CDR2 FYNNEI. The CDR3: CASSEVLGFTEAFF. CDR3 DNA: TGTGCCAGCAGTGAAGTCCTAGGGTTCACTGAAGCTTTCTTT.

The V gene is TRBV6-2 or TRBV6-3, the J gene TRBJ1-1; no firm D call. The germline V gene has CDR1 MNHEY and CDR2 SVGEGT. The CDR3 has 18 residues. Trimming left V 4 bases short and J 5 bases short, with 26 bases between. The CDR3 DNA sequence: TGTGCCAGCAGTTCACCCCGACGCGCACTCAAGGGAAGAACTGAAGCTTTCTTT. Protein product: CASSSPRRALKGRTEAFF.

V usage is TRBV7-8 and J usage is TRBJ2-7, with D tentatively TRBD2 (6 bases). This CDR3 is built from 13 residues. V gave up 8 bases and J gave up 12 bases, with 23 bases separating them. Germline V lookup: CDR1 SGHVS, CDR2 FQNEAQ. CDR3 sequence: CASGRGTGSDWYF. In DNA, the CDR3 is TGTGCCAGCGGAAGAGGGACCGGGAGTGATTGGTACTTC.

In its sample, this clone was seen many times. The V and J genes are TRBV6-1 and TRBJ1-3; a weak D match, TRBD1 (6 bases). The germline V gene encodes CDR1 MNHNS and CDR2 SASEGT. The V and J ends lost 1 base and 2 bases respectively, with 15 bases between them. The CDR3 extends over 17 amino acids. Written as DNA, the CDR3 is TGTGCCAGCAGTGAAGATCTGGGACAATATGCTGGAAACACCATATATTTT. Its translation: CASSEDLGQYAGNTIYF.

The chain joins TRBV27 to TRBJ2-7, with 9 bases matching TRBD2. Germline CDR1 is MNHEY and CDR2 is SMNVEV (reference sequence). The V and J ends lost 0 bases and 2 bases, in that order; junction bases with no gene match: 2. The CDR3 is 15 amino acids. CDR3 nucleotides: TGTGCCAGCAGTTTATCAGCGGGAGGACCCTACGAGCAGTACTTC. Translating gives CASSLSAGGPYEQYF.

The chain recombines TRBV19 with TRBJ1-5, with TRBD1 as a possible D gene (5 bases). The CDR3 has 18 residues. Germline CDR1 reads LNHDA; CDR2 reads SQIVND (reference sequence). The V end was cut by 4 bases, the J end by 0 bases, with 19 bases between. As DNA, the CDR3 is TGTGCCAGTAGTAGCGGGGACGCCACTTCCTATAGCAATCAGCCCCAGCATTTT. Its translation is CASSSGDATSYSNQPQHF.

The chain couples TRBV10-3 to TRBJ2-3; the match to TRBD2 covers 7 bases. J gave up 2 bases and V 2 bases, and 16 bases lay outside the gene matches. Germline-derived CDR1 and CDR2 are ENHRY and SYGVKD. The CDR3 is 19 amino acids. The CDR3 sequence: CAISERATMRERYTDTQYF. The CDR3 region has the DNA TGTGCCATCAGTGAGCGGGCAACTATGCGGGAGAGATACACAGATACGCAGTATTTT.

V usage is TRBV7-2 and J usage is TRBJ2-6, with 12 bases identical to TRBD2. Per germline, CDR1 SGHTA and CDR2 FQGNSA. The CDR3 is made up of 17 amino acids. Trimming at V came to 6 bases and at J to 2 bases, leaving 5 bases not matched to a gene. The CDR3 region is CASRSSGGAAGANVLTF. The CDR3 region has the DNA TGTGCCAGCAGGTCTAGCGGGGGGGCTGCTGGGGCCAACGTCCTGACTTTC.

The rearrangement links TRBV15 to TRBJ2-3; 7 bases are a match to TRBD1. Germline V gives CDR1 LNHNV, CDR2 YYDKDF (reference sequence). This CDR3 spans 14 amino acids. Germline trimming cut 1 base from V and 5 bases from J; bases unmatched to any gene: 3. CDR3 nucleotides: TGTGCCACCAGCAGAGGACAGGGAAGAGATACGCAGTATTTT. This encodes CATSRGQGRDTQYF.

This chain joins TRBV19 and TRBJ1-4; perhaps TRBD1 as D (6 bases). Germline V gene data show CDR1 as LNHDA and CDR2 as SQIVND (reference sequence). The CDR3 is 15 amino acids. V lost 1 base, J lost 6 bases, and 12 bases lay in between. This CDR3 is CASSIGAGEDEKLFF. DNA of the CDR3: TGTGCCAGTAGTATAGGAGCAGGGGAGGATGAAAAACTGTTTTTT.

V and J are TRBV20-1 and TRBJ2-1; D not resolved. This CDR3 has 11 amino acids. The ends were cut back, 6 bases at V and 8 bases at J, with 11 bases in the middle. CDR1 DFQATT and CDR2 SNEGSKA come from the germline V gene (reference sequence). The CDR3 sequence is CSAKPSDEQFF. The CDR3 DNA sequence: TGCAGTGCCAAGCCGTCCGATGAGCAGTTCTTC.

The gene calls are TRBV29-1 and TRBJ2-1; D is perhaps TRBD1 or TRBD2 (7 bases each). The CDR3 has 18 residues. The germline V gene encodes CDR1 SQVTM and CDR2 ANQGSEA. V lost 1 base, J lost 3 bases, and 22 bases lay in between. The CDR3 nucleotides read TGCAGCGTTGAAGGTCCCCAGGGGGGGAGGGCCAGCTACAATGAGCAGTTCTTC. This encodes CSVEGPQGGRASYNEQFF.

The chain has TRBV7-9 and TRBJ1-2, with 7 bases fitting TRBD1. This CDR3 region has 16 residues. The germline CDR1 and CDR2 sequences are SEHNR and FQNEAQ (reference sequence). V lost 1 base to trimming and J lost 3 bases; unmatched junction nucleotides: 8. CDR3 sequence reads: CASSLGPRQGDYGYTF. CDR3 nucleotides: TGTGCCAGCAGCTTAGGCCCCCGGCAGGGGGACTATGGCTACACCTTC.

CDR3: CASSDRRGEQFF. The CDR3 nucleotides read TGTGCCAGCAGTGATCGGCGGGGTGAGCAGTTCTTC. This sequence joins TRBV6-1 and TRBJ2-1; weak D call: TRBD2 (6 bases). Trimming removed 3 bases from V and 9 bases from J, with 9 bases in between. Germline V gene sequence: CDR1 MNHNS, CDR2 SASEGT. The CDR3 has 12 amino acids.